This is a list of T cell receptor beta chains from one sample in a study of blood T cell repertoires in COVID-19. The protocol was immunoSEQ multiplex PCR, while the TCRdb copy is restricted to in-frame clones and leaves out a portion. The data contain about 320,000 clones, 88% of them seen just once; the ten biggest clones take up approximately 1.6%. The sample taken for sequencing was peripheral blood. The source is a woman in her twenties or thirties with COVID-19, enrolled during active disease. The CDR3 runs from the conserved cysteine through the conserved F or W. Fields, in order: clone size, V gene, D gene, J gene, CDR3 DNA, CDR3 protein. A D gene is named only where the DNA matches it firmly. The size of a clone is reported for some rows only, either as once, few or many, or as a class for expanded clones.

abundance: -
v_gene: TRBV2
d_gene: TRBD1
j_gene: TRBJ1-6
CDR3nt: TGTGCCAGCAGTGAAGCGCTTCCGCGACAGGGTATTTCACCCCTCCACTTT
CDR3aa: CASSEALPRQGISPLHF

abundance: -
v_gene: TRBV7-3
d_gene: TRBD2
j_gene: TRBJ2-2
CDR3nt: TGTGCCAGCAGCTTAAGCCGGGGGGGCCCCGGGGAGCTGTTTTTT
CDR3aa: CASSLSRGGPGELFF

abundance: -
v_gene: TRBV5-1
d_gene: -
j_gene: TRBJ1-6
CDR3nt: TGCGCCAGCAGCTTGGGTTCCCCGTCTGATTCACCCCTCCACTTT
CDR3aa: CASSLGSPSDSPLHF

abundance: -
v_gene: TRBV19
d_gene: -
j_gene: TRBJ1-2
CDR3nt: TGTGCCAGTAGGACAGACACTCACCCCCTAGGCTACACCTTC
CDR3aa: CASRTDTHPLGYTF

abundance: -
v_gene: TRBV10-3
d_gene: TRBD1
j_gene: TRBJ1-1
CDR3nt: TGTGCCATCAGACGGACAGGGGAAGCTTTCTTT
CDR3aa: CAIRRTGEAFF

abundance: -
v_gene: TRBV7-9
d_gene: -
j_gene: TRBJ2-1
CDR3nt: TGTGCCAGCAGCTTCTTAGCCGATGAGCAGTTCTTC
CDR3aa: CASSFLADEQFF

abundance: -
v_gene: TRBV6-4
d_gene: -
j_gene: TRBJ2-3
CDR3nt: TGTGCCACCTCGGGATCTGGTACGCAGTATTTT
CDR3aa: CATSGSGTQYF

abundance: -
v_gene: TRBV19
d_gene: -
j_gene: TRBJ1-1
CDR3nt: TGTGCCAGTAGTATAGATCCGGCGGGCTCTGAAGCTTTCTTT
CDR3aa: CASSIDPAGSEAFF

abundance: few
v_gene: TRBV4-1
d_gene: -
j_gene: TRBJ2-1
CDR3nt: TGCGCCAGCAGCCAATGGGGGCGCGAATCCGGGGACAATGAGCAGTTCTTC
CDR3aa: CASSQWGRESGDNEQFF

abundance: -
v_gene: TRBV2
d_gene: -
j_gene: TRBJ2-5
CDR3nt: TGTGCCAGCAGTGAAGAGACTAGAAAAGAGACCCAGTACTTC
CDR3aa: CASSEETRKETQYF

abundance: -
v_gene: TRBV24-1
d_gene: TRBD2
j_gene: TRBJ2-1
CDR3nt: TGTGCCACCAGTGATTACTCTAGCGGGGGGGTTTACAATGAGCAGTTCTTC
CDR3aa: CATSDYSSGGVYNEQFF

abundance: -
v_gene: TRBV5-1
d_gene: TRBD1
j_gene: TRBJ1-1
CDR3nt: TGCGCCAGCAGCCTCCGAACAGGGGACACTGAAGCTTTCTTT
CDR3aa: CASSLRTGDTEAFF

abundance: once
v_gene: TRBV7-2
d_gene: -
j_gene: TRBJ1-3
CDR3nt: TGTGCCAGCAGCTCGTCACCGGTCTCTGGAAACACCATATATTTT
CDR3aa: CASSSSPVSGNTIYF

abundance: -
v_gene: TRBV7-2
d_gene: -
j_gene: TRBJ1-2
CDR3nt: TGTGCCAGCAGCTTATCTCAACAGGGACCCTATGGCTACACCTTC
CDR3aa: CASSLSQQGPYGYTF

abundance: -
v_gene: TRBV7-9
d_gene: TRBD2
j_gene: TRBJ2-1
CDR3nt: TGTGCCAGCAGCTTAGGTGGGACTAGCCTTAATGAGCAGTTCTTC
CDR3aa: CASSLGGTSLNEQFF

abundance: -
v_gene: TRBV29-1
d_gene: -
j_gene: TRBJ2-3
CDR3nt: TGCAGCGTCGAAGGCGTAACAGGGAGCACAGATACGCAGTATTTT
CDR3aa: CSVEGVTGSTDTQYF

abundance: -
v_gene: TRBV7-2
d_gene: -
j_gene: TRBJ1-4
CDR3nt: TGTGCCAGCAGCGACGATTGGGGGGCTAATGAAAAACTGTTTTTT
CDR3aa: CASSDDWGANEKLFF

abundance: -
v_gene: TRBV5-5
d_gene: -
j_gene: TRBJ1-5
CDR3nt: TGTGCCAGCAGCACAGGCCCCTCGCAGCACAATCAGCCCCAGCATTTT
CDR3aa: CASSTGPSQHNQPQHF

abundance: few
v_gene: TRBV6-4
d_gene: TRBD2
j_gene: TRBJ2-1
CDR3nt: TGTGCCAGCAGTCCAAATCGGGGGGAGTACAATGAGCAGTTCTTC
CDR3aa: CASSPNRGEYNEQFF

abundance: -
v_gene: TRBV24-1
d_gene: -
j_gene: TRBJ1-2
CDR3nt: TGTGCCACCAGTGATTTGGAGGGAAACTATGGCTACACCTTC
CDR3aa: CATSDLEGNYGYTF